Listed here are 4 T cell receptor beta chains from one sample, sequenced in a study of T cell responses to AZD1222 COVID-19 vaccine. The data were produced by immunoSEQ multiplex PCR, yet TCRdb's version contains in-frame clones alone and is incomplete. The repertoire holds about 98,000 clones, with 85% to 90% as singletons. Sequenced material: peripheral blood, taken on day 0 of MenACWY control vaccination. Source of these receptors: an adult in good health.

DNA for the CDR3: TGTGCCAGCAGTGAAGAGTCAGGGCTTGGCTATGGCTACACCTTC. Amino acid sequence: CASSEESGLGYGYTF. V gene TRBV2 combines with J gene TRBJ1-2; D is perhaps TRBD1 (5 bases). V was cut by 1 base and J by 4 bases, with 13 bases left in between. This CDR3 has 15 residues. CDR1 is SNHLY and CDR2 is FYNNEI in the germline V gene.

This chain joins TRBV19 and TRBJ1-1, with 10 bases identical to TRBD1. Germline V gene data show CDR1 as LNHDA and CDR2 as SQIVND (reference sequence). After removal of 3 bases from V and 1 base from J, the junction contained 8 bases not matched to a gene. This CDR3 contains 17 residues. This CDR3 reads CASSIGDRGRGNTEAFF. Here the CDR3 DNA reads TGTGCCAGTAGTATCGGGGACAGGGGACGGGGGAACACTGAAGCTTTCTTT.

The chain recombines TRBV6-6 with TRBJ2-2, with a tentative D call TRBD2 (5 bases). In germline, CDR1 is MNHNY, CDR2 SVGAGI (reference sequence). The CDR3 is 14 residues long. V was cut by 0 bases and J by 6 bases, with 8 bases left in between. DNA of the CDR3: TGTGCCAGCAGTTACTCCCCGGGGTCCGGGGAGCTGTTTTTT. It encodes CASSYSPGSGELFF.

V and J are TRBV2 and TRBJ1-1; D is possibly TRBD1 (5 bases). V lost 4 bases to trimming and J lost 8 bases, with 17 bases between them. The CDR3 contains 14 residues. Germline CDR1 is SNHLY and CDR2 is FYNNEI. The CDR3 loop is CASSADTRGAEAFF. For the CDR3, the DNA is TGTGCCAGCAGTGCCGATACAAGGGGCGCCGAAGCTTTCTTT. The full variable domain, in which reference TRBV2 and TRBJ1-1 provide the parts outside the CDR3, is EPEVTQTPSHQVTQMGQEVILRCVPISNHLYFYWYRQILGQKVEFLVSFYNNEISEKSEIFDDQFSVERPDGSNFTLKIRSTKLEDSAMYFCASSADTRGAEAFFGQGTRLTVV.